This T cell receptor (beta chain) appears in the sequencing data of a study of cytomegalovirus exposure and HLA in healthy donors. Overall study context: Among roughly 180 million T cells, an earlier analysis found around 100 million unique TCR beta sequences.

Primers: 60 Vbeta forward and 13 Jbeta reverse. Repertoires were generated with immunoSEQ multiplex PCR, while TCRdb's copy carries only in-frame clones and drops some. The table has about 150,000 clones, 80% seen once; the top ten hold 2.9%. V was cut by 9 bases and J by 7 bases, with 12 bases left in between. This CDR3 comprises 12 residues. Germline CDR1 is LNHDA and CDR2 is SQIVND (reference sequence). V usage is TRBV19 and J usage is TRBJ1-4; TRBD1 might be the D (5 bases). The clonotype was recovered from a woman aged 30 to 39 in good health and CMV-seronegative. Source material: PBMCs. In DNA form, the CDR3 reads TGTGCCAGCACCGGGGGAAGTGAAAAACTGTTTTTT. Protein product: CASTGGSEKLFF. Variable domain in full (rest from reference TRBV19 and TRBJ1-4): DGGITQSPKYLFRKEGQNVTLSCEQNLNHDAMYWYRQDPGQGLRLIYYSQIVNDFQKGDIAEGYSVSREKKESFPLTVTSAQKNPTAFYLCASTGGSEKLFFGSGTQLSVL.